The source of this T cell receptor beta chain is a study of blood T cells in healthy people across ages. With regard to this clonotype: The antigen is undetermined.

Whole-study findings and limits: A strong correlation between TCR beta diversity and naive T cell percentage was seen.

Using a J-beta primer mix together with a sample-barcoded 5' primer, a second PCR was run for roughly 6 to 12 cycles. TCRdb reprocessed the 5' RACE reads via MiXCR and lists one record per CDR3 protein. The sample carries approximately 1.5 million distinct CDR3 sequences, roughly 32% recorded once. Staff drew roughly 10 milliliters of peripheral blood from each donor. Per sample, no less than 5.5 micrograms of total RNA were extracted. Germline CDR1 and CDR2: SNHLY and FYNNEI. The CDR3 is 11 amino acids. The V and J ends lost 3 bases and 7 bases respectively, with 7 bases between them. The sample consisted of blood. J is TRBJ2-7 and V is TRBV2, with D hard to call. This receptor was obtained from a woman in her twenties or thirties in good health. CDR3 in amino acids: CASSEVWEQYF. The CDR3 DNA reads as TGTGCCAGCAGTGAGGTATGGGAGCAGTACTTC.